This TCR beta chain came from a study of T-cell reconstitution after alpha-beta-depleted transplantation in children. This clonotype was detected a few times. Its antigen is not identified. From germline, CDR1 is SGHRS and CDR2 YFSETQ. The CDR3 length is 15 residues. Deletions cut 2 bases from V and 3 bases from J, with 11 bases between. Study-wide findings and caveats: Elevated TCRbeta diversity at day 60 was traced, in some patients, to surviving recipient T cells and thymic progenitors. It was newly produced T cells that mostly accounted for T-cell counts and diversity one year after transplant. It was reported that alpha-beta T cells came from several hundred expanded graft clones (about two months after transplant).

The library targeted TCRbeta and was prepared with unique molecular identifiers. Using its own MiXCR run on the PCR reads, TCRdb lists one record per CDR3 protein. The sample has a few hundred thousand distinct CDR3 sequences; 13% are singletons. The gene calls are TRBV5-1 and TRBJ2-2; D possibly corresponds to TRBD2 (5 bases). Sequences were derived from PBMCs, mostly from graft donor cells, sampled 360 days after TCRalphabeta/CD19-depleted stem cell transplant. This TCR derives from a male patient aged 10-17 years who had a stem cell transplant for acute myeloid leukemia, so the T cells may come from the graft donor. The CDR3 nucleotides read TGCGCCAGCAGCTTCGGAGCGGTTTACACCGGGGAGCTGTTTTTT. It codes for CASSFGAVYTGELFF.